The clone carrying this T cell receptor beta chain was detected only once. The data derive from a study of control samples from healthy donors and cancer patients. The protocol was immunoSEQ multiplex PCR, while the TCRdb copy is restricted to in-frame clones and leaves out a portion. The profile shows 100,000 to 150,000 clones, around 92% of them singletons. The CDR3 is made up of 14 amino acids. Trimming at V came to 6 bases and at J to 8 bases, leaving 10 bases not matched to a gene. Germline V gives CDR1 PRHDT, CDR2 FYEKMQ (reference sequence). The sequence derives from a man over 45 with head and neck cancer. Input material: PBMCs. V usage is TRBV13 and J usage is TRBJ1-3, with TRBD1 identical over 7 bases. CDR3 in amino acids: CASRTRGSEDTIYF. In nucleotides, the CDR3 is TGTGCCAGCAGAACCAGGGGGTCTGAGGACACCATATATTTT. Combining the CDR3 with reference TRBV13 and TRBJ1-3 gives the whole variable domain AAGVIQSPRHLIKEKRETATLKCYPIPRHDTVYWYQQGPGQDPQFLISFYEKMQSDKGSIPDRFSAQQFSDYHSELNMSSLELGDSALYFCASRTRGSEDTIYFGEGSWLTVV.